A single TCR beta chain is shown here with its context. PCR involved 60 Vbeta and 13 Jbeta primers. Here immunoSEQ multiplex PCR was the method, and the copy in TCRdb shows in-frame clones only, minus some. The sample contains more than 45,000 clones, 82% of which appear only once. In germline, CDR1 is LGHNA, CDR2 YNFKEQ. The CDR3 runs 19 residues. Trimming at V came to 4 bases and at J to 1 base, leaving 17 bases not matched to a gene. These data are taken from a study of cytomegalovirus exposure and HLA in healthy donors. The chain joins TRBV4-2 to TRBJ2-3, with 7 nucleotides matching TRBD2. This receptor was identified in a man aged 25-40 years in good health and CMV-seronegative. Sequencing input: PBMCs. Here the CDR3 reads CASSPSWRAGVEGTDTQYF. CDR3 in DNA: TGTGCCAGCAGCCCCTCATGGCGCGCGGGGGTCGAGGGCACAGATACGCAGTATTTT.